This T cell receptor beta chain stems from a study of early T cells in non-severe SARS-CoV-2 infection. Study summary: It was bulk RNA from unsorted whole blood that was sequenced, and the chains were unpaired. General study results and limits: VDJdb-based matching was biased toward anti-spike CD8 responses and missed private and CD4 specificities.

CDR1 is MNHEY and CDR2 is SVGEGT in the germline V gene. V was pared by 7 bases and J by 0 bases, with 6 bases of the junction left unmatched. The CDR3 is made up of 14 amino acids. Separate cDNA molecules each had unique molecular identifiers attached to them. MiXCR, run by TCRdb on the 5' RACE reads, gives a single entry per CDR3 protein. The data show 55,000 to 75,000 distinct CDR3 sequences, roughly an eighth seen once. This clonotype was detected many times. Its antigen remains unidentified. This TCR derives from an adult who was a healthcare worker with PCR-confirmed SARS-CoV-2 infection or an uninfected control (not recorded which). Input material: whole blood. The chain links TRBV6-2 or TRBV6-3 to TRBJ2-7; the match to TRBD2 covers 7 bases. As DNA, the CDR3 is TGTGCCAGCAAGGAACTAGCGCTCTCCTACGAGCAGTACTTC. Translating it yields CASKELALSYEQYF.